One sample yielded the 14 T cell receptor beta chains listed below, sequenced in a study of blood T cells in healthy people across ages. The second PCR ran roughly 7 to 12 cycles with a sample-barcoded 5' primer and J-beta primers. From the 5' RACE reads, TCRdb called clonotypes with MiXCR, one entry per CDR3 protein. Here the sample spans around 1,700,000 distinct CDR3 sequences, approximately 28% being singletons. Sequenced material: blood. These receptors were obtained from a woman under 40 in good health.

This clonotype showed up just a few times. The chain carries TRBV20-1 and TRBJ2-1; no clear D. CDR3 length: 12 residues. V lost 1 base and J 5 bases, leaving 6 bases between the germline ends. In germline, CDR1 is DFQATT, CDR2 SNEGSKA (reference sequence). The CDR3 region is CSARAPDNEQFF. The CDR3 DNA reads as TGCAGTGCTAGAGCCCCCGACAATGAGCAGTTCTTC.

This clonotype was picked up a small number of times. The genes are TRBV27 and TRBJ2-2, with no clear D. There are 16 residues in the CDR3. Per the germline V gene, CDR1 is MNHEY and CDR2 is SMNVEV (reference sequence). V dropped 5 bases and J dropped 0 bases, with 13 bases sitting between them. The CDR3 nucleotides are TGTGCCAGCAGTCTGGTGGGGATCCCGAACACCGGGGAGCTGTTTTTT. Protein: CASSLVGIPNTGELFF.

This clonotype was found a few times. This may be a read error: a much more frequent sequence differs by one nucleotide. The rearrangement joins TRBV29-1 to TRBJ2-1, with 8 nucleotides matching TRBD2. The CDR3 loop spans 14 amino acids. V shed 8 bases, J shed 4 bases, and the junction held 10 bases outside the gene matches. CDR1 and CDR2 from the germline V gene are SQVTM and ANQGSEA. CDR3 DNA sequence: TGCAGCTTGCGCCCGGGGGGGCTATACAATGAGCAGTTCTTC. Translation gives CSLRPGGLYNEQFF.

There are many counts of this clonotype. This chain connects TRBV14 to TRBJ2-1; D could derive from TRBD1 or TRBD2 (6 bases each). This CDR3 contains 16 residues. The V end lost 1 base, the J end lost 10 bases, and 20 bases lay between the germline ends. Germline V gene lookup returns CDR1 SGHDN and CDR2 FVKESK. The CDR3 coding sequence is TGTGCCAGCAGCCAAGTTGTTAGCGGCTTAGGGGGGGAGCAGTTCTTC. Translating gives CASSQVVSGLGGEQFF.

Comment on this clonotype: A junction boundary mismatches the germline segment, possibly from a read error. The chain couples TRBV10-2 to TRBJ1-2; possibly TRBD1 for D (5 bases). The CDR3 totals 16 residues. CDR1 is WSHSY, CDR2 SAAADI, per germline. CDR3 protein: CASTDPRDGHNYGYTF. The DNA of the CDR3 is TGCGCTAGCACAGACCCAAGGGACGGTCACAACTATGGCTACACCTTC.

The chain combines TRBV6-6 with TRBJ2-1; D is ambiguous. The germline CDR1 and CDR2 sequences are MNHNY and SVGAGI (reference sequence). This CDR3 comprises 12 residues. Trimming shortened V by 2 bases and J by 8 bases, and 7 bases separated the two germline ends. CDR3 region: CASSYGSYEQFF. CDR3 DNA sequence: TGTGCCAGCAGTTACGGCAGCTATGAGCAGTTCTTC.

This clonotype showed up just a few times. The chain joins TRBV4-3 to TRBJ1-1; D is ambiguous. V lost 4 bases and J lost 0, with 9 bases in between. This CDR3 is 14 amino acids long. Germline V gives CDR1 LGHNA, CDR2 YSLEER. DNA for the CDR3: TGCGCCAGCAGCCGAGAAGGGATGAACACTGAAGCTTTCTTT. Encoded protein: CASSREGMNTEAFF.

This clonotype was seen a few times. The CDR3, as DNA: TGTGCCAGCAGCCCTCTCACGGTGGGGGCTGAAGCTTTCTTT. As protein: CASSPLTVGAEAFF. This chain connects TRBV14 to TRBJ1-1, with a tentative D call TRBD1 (5 bases). The CDR3 totals 14 residues. Deletions cut 4 bases from V and 6 bases from J, with 15 bases between. The V gene's germline CDR1 is SGHDN and CDR2 FVKESK.

The chain recombines TRBV4-2 with TRBJ1-6; D is unclear. The CDR3 covers 14 residues. The V end was cut by 0 bases, the J end by 8 bases, with 8 bases between. Looked up from germline, CDR1 is LGHNA and CDR2 is YNFKEQ. CDR3 in DNA: TGTGCCAGCAGCCAAGACAACCGGGATTCACCCCTCCACTTT. Translated, it gives CASSQDNRDSPLHF.

This clonotype appeared once. V usage is TRBV29-1 and J usage is TRBJ2-1; D is uncertain. V gave up 0 bases and J gave up 0 bases, with 12 bases separating them. CDR3 length equals 16 residues. CDR1 is SQVTM and CDR2 is ANQGSEA in the germline V gene. CDR3 DNA sequence: TGCAGCGTTGAAGATCCGAGCGAGAGCTCCTACAATGAGCAGTTCTTC. Its translation is CSVEDPSESSYNEQFF.

Many counts were recorded for this clonotype. The rearrangement joins TRBV10-3 to TRBJ2-7; D tentatively reads TRBD1 or TRBD2 (5 bases each). Trimming shortened V by 8 bases and J by 0 bases, and 17 bases separated the two germline ends. CDR1 is ENHRY and CDR2 is SYGVKD in the germline V gene. The CDR3 consists of 15 residues. The CDR3 coding sequence is TGTGCCATCGGGGCGGGTGCTGGGATCTCCTACGAGCAGTACTTC. This sequence encodes CAIGAGAGISYEQYF.

This clonotype occurred many times. This chain joins TRBV20-1 and TRBJ2-7, with TRBD2 matching 13 bases. Losses at the gene ends were 5 bases for V and 4 bases for J; bases not matched to a gene: 11. This CDR3 region has 16 residues. Germline CDR1 and CDR2: DFQATT and SNEGSKA (reference sequence). The CDR3 DNA reads TGCAGTGCTTGGACTAGCGGGAGTTTGCATTTGTACGAGCAGTACTTC. Encoded protein: CSAWTSGSLHLYEQYF.

The chain has TRBV11-2 and TRBJ2-2; 8 nucleotides agree with TRBD2. Germline V gene data show CDR1 as SGHAT and CDR2 as FQNNGV. The CDR3 is made up of 15 amino acids. Losses at the gene ends were 3 bases for V and 4 bases for J; bases not matched to a gene: 4. The CDR3 DNA reads as TGTGCCAGCAGCTTGACGGGAGGGAGCACCGGGGAGCTGTTTTTT. Translating gives CASSLTGGSTGELFF.

This clonotype was detected a few times. The chain recombines TRBV29-1 with TRBJ2-7; D might be TRBD1 or TRBD2, each matching 5 bases. Germline-derived CDR1 and CDR2 are SQVTM and ANQGSEA. The CDR3 contains 13 residues. Trimming pared 4 bases from V and 2 bases from J, leaving 12 bases between. The CDR3 bases are TGCAGCGTTGTGGGGCAGCGGACCTACGAGCAGTACTTC. It encodes CSVVGQRTYEQYF.